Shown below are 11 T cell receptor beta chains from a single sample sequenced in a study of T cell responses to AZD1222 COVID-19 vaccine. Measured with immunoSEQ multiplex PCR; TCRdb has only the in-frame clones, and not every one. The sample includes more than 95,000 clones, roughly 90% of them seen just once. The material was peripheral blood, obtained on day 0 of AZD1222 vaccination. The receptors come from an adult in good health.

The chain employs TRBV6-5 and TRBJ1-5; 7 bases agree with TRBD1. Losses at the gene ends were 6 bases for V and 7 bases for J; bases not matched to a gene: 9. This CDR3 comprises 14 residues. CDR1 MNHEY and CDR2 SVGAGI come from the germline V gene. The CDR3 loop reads CASSLQTGEQPQHF. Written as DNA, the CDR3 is TGTGCCAGCAGCCTCCAAACAGGGGAACAGCCCCAGCATTTT.

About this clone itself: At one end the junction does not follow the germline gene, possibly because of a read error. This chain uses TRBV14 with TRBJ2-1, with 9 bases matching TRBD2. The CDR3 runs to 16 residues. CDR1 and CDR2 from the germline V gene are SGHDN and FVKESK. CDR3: CASSQVGGGANKEQFF. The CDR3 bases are TGTGCCAGCAGCCAAGTTGGCGGGGGGGCCAACAAGGAGCAGTTCTTC. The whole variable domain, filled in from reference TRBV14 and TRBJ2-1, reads EAGVTQFPSHSVIEKGQTVTLRCDPISGHDNLYWYRRVMGKEIKFLLHFVKESKQDESGMPNNRFLAERTGGTYSTLKVQPAELEDSGVYFCASSQVGGGANKEQFFGPGTRLTVL.

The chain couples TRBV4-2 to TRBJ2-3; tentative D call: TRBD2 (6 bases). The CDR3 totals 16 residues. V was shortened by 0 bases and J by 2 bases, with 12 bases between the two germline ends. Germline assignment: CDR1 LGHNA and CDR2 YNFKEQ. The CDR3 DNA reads TGTGCCAGCAGCCAAGATGGGGCGGGGAACACAGATACGCAGTATTTT. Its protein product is CASSQDGAGNTDTQYF.

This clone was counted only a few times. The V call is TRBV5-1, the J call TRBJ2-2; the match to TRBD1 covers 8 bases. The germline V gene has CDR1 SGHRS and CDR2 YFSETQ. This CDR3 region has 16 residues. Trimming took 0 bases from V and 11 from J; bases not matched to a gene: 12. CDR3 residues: CASSLAHRGSSVELFF. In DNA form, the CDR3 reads TGCGCCAGCAGCTTGGCCCACAGGGGGTCCTCGGTCGAGCTGTTTTTT. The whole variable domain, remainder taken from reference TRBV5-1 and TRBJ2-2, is KAGVTQTPRYLIKTRGQQVTLSCSPISGHRSVSWYQQTPGQGLQFLFEYFSETQRNKGNFPGRFSGRQFSNSRSEMNVSTLELGDSALYLCASSLAHRGSSVELFFGEGSRLTVL.

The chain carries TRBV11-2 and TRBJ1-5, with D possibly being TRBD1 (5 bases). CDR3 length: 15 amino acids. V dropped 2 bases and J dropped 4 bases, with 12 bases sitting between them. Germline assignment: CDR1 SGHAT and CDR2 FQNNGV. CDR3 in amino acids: CASSLSGEGNQPQHF. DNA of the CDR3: TGTGCCAGCAGCTTAAGTGGGGAGGGGAATCAGCCCCAGCATTTT.

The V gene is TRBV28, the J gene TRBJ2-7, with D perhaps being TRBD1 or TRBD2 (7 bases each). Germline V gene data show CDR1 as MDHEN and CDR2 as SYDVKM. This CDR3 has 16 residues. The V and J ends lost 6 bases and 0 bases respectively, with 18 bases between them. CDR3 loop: CASSGGGGGISYEQYF. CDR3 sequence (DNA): TGTGCCAGCAGCGGAGGGGGCGGGGGAATCTCCTACGAGCAGTACTTC.

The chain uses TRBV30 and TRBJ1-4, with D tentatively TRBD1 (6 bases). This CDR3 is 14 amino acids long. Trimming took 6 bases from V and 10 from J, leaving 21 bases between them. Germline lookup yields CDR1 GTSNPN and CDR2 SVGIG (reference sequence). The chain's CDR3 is CACGARGSEGKLFF. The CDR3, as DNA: TGTGCCTGCGGAGCTAGGGGGTCAGAGGGAAAACTGTTTTTT.

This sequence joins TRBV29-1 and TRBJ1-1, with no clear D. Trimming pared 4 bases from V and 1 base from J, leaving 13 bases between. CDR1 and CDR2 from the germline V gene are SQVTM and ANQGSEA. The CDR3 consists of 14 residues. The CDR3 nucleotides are TGCAGCGTTGTTCATCCGGGCCCGAACACTGAAGCTTTCTTT. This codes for CSVVHPGPNTEAFF.

CDR3 sequence: CASSLWGGGSPLHF. The CDR3 nucleotides read TGTGCCAGCAGTTTATGGGGCGGGGGTTCACCCCTCCACTTT. The J gene is TRBJ1-6, the V gene TRBV27, with D possibly being TRBD1 (5 bases). The germline CDR1 and CDR2 sequences are MNHEY and SMNVEV (reference sequence). CDR3 length: 14 residues. Trimming removed 1 base at V and 9 bases at J, with 10 bases between.

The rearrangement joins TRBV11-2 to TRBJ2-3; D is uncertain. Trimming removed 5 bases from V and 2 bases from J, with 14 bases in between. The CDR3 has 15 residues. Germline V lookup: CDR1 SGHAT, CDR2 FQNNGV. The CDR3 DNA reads TGTGCCAGCAGCCGCATCGAAGGCTTCACAGATACGCAGTATTTT. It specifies CASSRIEGFTDTQYF. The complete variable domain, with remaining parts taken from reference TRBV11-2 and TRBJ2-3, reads EAGVAQSPRYKIIEKRQSVAFWCNPISGHATLYWYQQILGQGPKLLIQFQNNGVVDDSQLPKDRFSAERLKGVDSTLKIQPAKLEDSAVYLCASSRIEGFTDTQYFGPGTRLTVL.

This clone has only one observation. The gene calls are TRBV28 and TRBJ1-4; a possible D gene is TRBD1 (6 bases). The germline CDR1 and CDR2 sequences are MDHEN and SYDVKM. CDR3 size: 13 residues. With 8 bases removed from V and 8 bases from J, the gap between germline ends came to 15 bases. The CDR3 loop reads CASGMTGVEKLFF. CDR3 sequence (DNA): TGTGCCAGCGGAATGACAGGTGTCGAAAAACTGTTTTTT.